The next 9 T cell receptor beta chains were all read from a single sample in a study. TCRdb reanalysed the RT-PCR reads using MiXCR and keeps one entry per CDR3 protein. Of more than 550,000 distinct CDR3 sequences in the sample, approximately 15% were seen once. Sequencing used memory CD4+ T cells from blood. The receptor set was obtained from a female donor in good health, serving as a healthy control.

This clonotype was recorded a few times. The rearrangement links TRBV12-3 or TRBV12-4 to TRBJ2-7; D possibly corresponds to TRBD2 (7 bases). V was trimmed by 4 bases and J by 3 bases, leaving 19 bases between them. CDR3 length: 16 residues. The CDR3 DNA sequence: TGTGCCAGCAGTTGGGGTTGGGGGGGCAGGGTCTACGAGCAGTACTTC. This gives the protein CASSWGWGGRVYEQYF.

This clonotype occurred a few times. J is TRBJ2-7 and V is TRBV25-1, with no clear D. V lost 2 bases to trimming and J lost 8 bases, with 7 bases between them. This CDR3 is 11 amino acids long. The germline CDR1 and CDR2 sequences are MGHDK and SYGVNS. CDR3 sequence: CASSEMVKQYF. CDR3 coding DNA: TGTGCCAGCAGTGAAATGGTAAAGCAGTACTTC.

This clonotype showed up just a few times. An end of the junction differs from the germline gene, which may be a read error. As DNA, the CDR3 is TGTGCCAGCAGTTGGCAGGGCCGACGGCTCTTC. Residues: CASSWQGRRLF. V and J are TRBV6-2 or TRBV6-3 and TRBJ2-1; a possible D gene is TRBD1 (5 bases). There are 11 residues in the CDR3. The germline V gene encodes CDR1 MNHEY and CDR2 SVGEGT.

This clonotype was counted a few times. The chain employs TRBV3-1 and TRBJ1-1; D may be TRBD1 (6 bases). Trimming left V 1 base short and J 3 bases short, with 15 bases between. Germline V gene sequence: CDR1 LGHDT, CDR2 YNNKEL (reference sequence). This CDR3 spans 16 amino acids. Here the CDR3 DNA reads TGTGCCAGCAGCCAAGTTGGGGCAAACAGGGACACTGAAGCTTTCTTT. Translation gives CASSQVGANRDTEAFF.

The chain carries TRBV5-1 and TRBJ1-6; 7 bases agree with TRBD1. The CDR3 consists of 16 residues. CDR1 is SGHRS and CDR2 is YFSETQ in the germline V gene. V lost 4 bases, J lost 7 bases, and 11 bases stayed unmatched. CDR3 sequence reads: CASSPGGAGLNSPLHF. In DNA form, the CDR3 reads TGCGCCAGCAGCCCAGGGGGGGCCGGTCTGAATTCACCCCTCCACTTT.

This clonotype was counted a few times. The rearrangement links TRBV10-3 to TRBJ1-1; tentatively, D is TRBD1 (6 bases). The CDR3 is 13 residues long. The V and J ends lost 4 bases and 1 base respectively, with 7 bases between them. CDR1 and CDR2 from the germline V gene are ENHRY and SYGVKD. The CDR3 sequence: CAISAGENTEAFF. CDR3 nucleotides: TGTGCCATCAGTGCAGGGGAGAACACTGAAGCTTTCTTT.

This clonotype was seen at least ten times. This chain links TRBV5-1 with TRBJ2-1; D gene unclear. With 4 bases removed from V and 6 bases from J, the gap between germline ends came to 14 bases. Germline lookup yields CDR1 SGHRS and CDR2 YFSETQ. The CDR3 spans 14 residues. The CDR3 DNA follows: TGCGCCAGCAGCCTAGGAACTCCCGGCAATGAGCAGTTCTTC. This codes for CASSLGTPGNEQFF.

The chain couples TRBV28 to TRBJ1-2; 8 bases align to TRBD1. This CDR3 has 13 amino acids. V trimming: 3 bases; J trimming: 13 bases; junction bases outside the gene matches: 10. Germline-derived CDR1 and CDR2 are MDHEN and SYDVKM. In nucleotides, the CDR3 is TGTGCCAGCAGTTTCCGGGACAGGACTCTCTTCACCTTC. Encoded protein: CASSFRDRTLFTF.

The V and J genes are TRBV6-1 and TRBJ1-5; D gene ambiguous. Trimming removed 3 bases at V and 1 base at J, with 7 bases between. This CDR3 spans 14 amino acids. CDR1 MNHNS and CDR2 SASEGT come from the germline V gene. The CDR3 DNA reads TGTGCCAGCAGTGACTGGCACAGCAATCAGCCCCAGCATTTT. It encodes CASSDWHSNQPQHF.